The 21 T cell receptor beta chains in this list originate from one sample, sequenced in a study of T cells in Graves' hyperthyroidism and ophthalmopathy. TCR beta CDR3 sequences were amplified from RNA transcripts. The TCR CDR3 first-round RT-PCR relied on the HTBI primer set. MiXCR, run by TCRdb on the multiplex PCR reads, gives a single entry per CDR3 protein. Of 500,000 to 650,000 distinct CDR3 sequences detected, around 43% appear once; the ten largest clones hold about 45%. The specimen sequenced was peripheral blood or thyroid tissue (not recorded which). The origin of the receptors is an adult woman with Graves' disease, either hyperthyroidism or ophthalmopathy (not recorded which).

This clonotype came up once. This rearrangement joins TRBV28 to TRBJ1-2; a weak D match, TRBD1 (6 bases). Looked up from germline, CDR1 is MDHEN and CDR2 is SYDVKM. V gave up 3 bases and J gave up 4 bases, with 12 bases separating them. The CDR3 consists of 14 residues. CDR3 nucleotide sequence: TGTGCCAGCAGTTTCCAACAGGGCATCTATGGCTACACCTTC. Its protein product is CASSFQQGIYGYTF.

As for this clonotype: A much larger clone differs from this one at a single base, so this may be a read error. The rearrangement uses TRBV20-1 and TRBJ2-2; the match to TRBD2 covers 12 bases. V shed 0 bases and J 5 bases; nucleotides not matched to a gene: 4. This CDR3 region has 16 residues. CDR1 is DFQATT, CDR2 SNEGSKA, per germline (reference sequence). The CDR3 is CSARDALAGGTGELFF. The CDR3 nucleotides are TGCAGTGCTAGAGATGCACTAGCGGGAGGTACCGGGGAGCTGTTTTTT.

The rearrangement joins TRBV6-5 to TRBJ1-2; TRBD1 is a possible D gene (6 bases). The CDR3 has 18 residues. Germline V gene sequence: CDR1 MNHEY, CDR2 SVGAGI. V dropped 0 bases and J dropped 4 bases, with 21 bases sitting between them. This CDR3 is CASSYSIQGTDYFYGYTF. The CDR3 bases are TGTGCCAGCAGTTACTCGATACAGGGAACAGATTATTTCTATGGCTACACCTTC.

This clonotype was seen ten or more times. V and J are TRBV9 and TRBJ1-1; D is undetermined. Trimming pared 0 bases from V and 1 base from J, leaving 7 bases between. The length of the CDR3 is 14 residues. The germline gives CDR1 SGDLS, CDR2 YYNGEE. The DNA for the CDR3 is TGTGCCAGCAGCGTAGAAGGGCGGAACACTGAAGCTTTCTTT. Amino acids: CASSVEGRNTEAFF.

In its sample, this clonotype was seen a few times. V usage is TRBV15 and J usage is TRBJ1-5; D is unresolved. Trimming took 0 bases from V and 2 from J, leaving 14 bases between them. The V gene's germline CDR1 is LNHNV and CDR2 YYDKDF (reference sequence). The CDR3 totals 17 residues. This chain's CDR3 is CATSRDRSRFRNQPQHF. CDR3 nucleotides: TGTGCCACCAGCAGAGATCGTTCCAGGTTTCGCAATCAGCCCCAGCATTTT.

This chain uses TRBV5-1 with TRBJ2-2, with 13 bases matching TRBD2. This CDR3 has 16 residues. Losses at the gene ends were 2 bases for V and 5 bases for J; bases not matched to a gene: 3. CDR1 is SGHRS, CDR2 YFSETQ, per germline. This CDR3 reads CASSLTSGRVTGELFF. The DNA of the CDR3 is TGCGCCAGCAGCTTAACTAGCGGGAGGGTTACCGGGGAGCTGTTTTTT.

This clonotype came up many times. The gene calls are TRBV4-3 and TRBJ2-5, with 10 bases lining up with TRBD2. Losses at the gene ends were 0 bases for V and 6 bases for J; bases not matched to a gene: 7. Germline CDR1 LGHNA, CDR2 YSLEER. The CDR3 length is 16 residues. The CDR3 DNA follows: TGCGCCAGCAGCCAAGATAGAAGCGGGAGGGGACAGACCCAGTACTTC. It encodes CASSQDRSGRGQTQYF.

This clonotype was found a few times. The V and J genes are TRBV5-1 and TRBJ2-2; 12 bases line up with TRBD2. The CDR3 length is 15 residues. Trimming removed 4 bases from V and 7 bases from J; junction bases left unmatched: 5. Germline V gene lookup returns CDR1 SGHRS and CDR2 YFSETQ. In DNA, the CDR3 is TGCGCCAGCAGCCCGACTAGCGGGAGTAACGGGGAGCTGTTTTTT. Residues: CASSPTSGSNGELFF.

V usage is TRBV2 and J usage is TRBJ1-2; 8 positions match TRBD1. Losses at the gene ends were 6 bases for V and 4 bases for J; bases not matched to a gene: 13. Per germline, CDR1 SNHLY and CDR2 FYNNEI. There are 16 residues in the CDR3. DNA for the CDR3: TGTGCCAGCAGGCTACAGGGGGTGTTAGGGGTCTATGGCTACACCTTC. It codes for CASRLQGVLGVYGYTF.

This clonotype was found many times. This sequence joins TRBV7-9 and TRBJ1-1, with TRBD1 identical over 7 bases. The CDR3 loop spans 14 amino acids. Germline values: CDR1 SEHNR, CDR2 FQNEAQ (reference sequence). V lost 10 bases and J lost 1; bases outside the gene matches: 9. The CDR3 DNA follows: TGTGCCACGCCTAGGGGGACAGCGAACACTGAAGCTTTCTTT. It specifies CATPRGTANTEAFF.

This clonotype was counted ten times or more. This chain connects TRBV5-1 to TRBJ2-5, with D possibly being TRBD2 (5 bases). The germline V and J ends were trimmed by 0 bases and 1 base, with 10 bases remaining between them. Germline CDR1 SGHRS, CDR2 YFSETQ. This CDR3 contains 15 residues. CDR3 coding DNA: TGCGCCAGCAGCTTGGGAGGTAGCGTCCAAGAGACCCAGTACTTC. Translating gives CASSLGGSVQETQYF. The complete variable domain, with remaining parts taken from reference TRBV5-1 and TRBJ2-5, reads KAGVTQTPRYLIKTRGQQVTLSCSPISGHRSVSWYQQTPGQGLQFLFEYFSETQRNKGNFPGRFSGRQFSNSRSEMNVSTLELGDSALYLCASSLGGSVQETQYFGPGTRLLVL.

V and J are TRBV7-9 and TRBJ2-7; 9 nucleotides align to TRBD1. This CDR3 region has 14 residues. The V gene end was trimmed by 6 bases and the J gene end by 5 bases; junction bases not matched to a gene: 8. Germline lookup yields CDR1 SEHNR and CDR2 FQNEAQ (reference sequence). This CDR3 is CASRFGTGSHEQYF. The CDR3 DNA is TGTGCCAGCAGGTTCGGGACAGGGTCTCACGAGCAGTACTTC.

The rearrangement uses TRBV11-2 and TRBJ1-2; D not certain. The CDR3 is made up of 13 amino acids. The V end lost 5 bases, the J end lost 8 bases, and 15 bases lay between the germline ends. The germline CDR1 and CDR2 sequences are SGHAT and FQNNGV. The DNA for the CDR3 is TGTGCCAGCAGCGGCCGAGGGTATCGAGGCTACACCTTC. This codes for CASSGRGYRGYTF.

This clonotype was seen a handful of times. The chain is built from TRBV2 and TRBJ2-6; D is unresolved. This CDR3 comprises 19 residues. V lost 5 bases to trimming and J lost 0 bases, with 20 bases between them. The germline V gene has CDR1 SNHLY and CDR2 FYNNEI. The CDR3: CASSPRRGEWFSGANVLTF. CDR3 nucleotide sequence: TGTGCCAGCAGTCCCCGCCGAGGAGAGTGGTTCTCTGGGGCCAACGTCCTGACTTTC.

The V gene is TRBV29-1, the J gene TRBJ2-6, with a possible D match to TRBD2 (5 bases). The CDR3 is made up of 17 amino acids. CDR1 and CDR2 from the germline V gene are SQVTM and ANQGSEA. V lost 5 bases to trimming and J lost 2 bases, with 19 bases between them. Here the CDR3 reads CSVLTGRGRTGANVLTF. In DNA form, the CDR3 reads TGCAGCGTTCTGACTGGGCGAGGGCGCACTGGGGCCAACGTCCTGACTTTC.

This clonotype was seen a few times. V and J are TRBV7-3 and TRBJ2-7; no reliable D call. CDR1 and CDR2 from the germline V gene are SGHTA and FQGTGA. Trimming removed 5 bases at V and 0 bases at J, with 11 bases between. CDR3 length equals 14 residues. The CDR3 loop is CASSPQVDSYEQYF. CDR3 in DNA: TGTGCCAGCAGCCCACAAGTCGACTCCTACGAGCAGTACTTC. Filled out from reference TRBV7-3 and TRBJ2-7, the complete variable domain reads GAGVSQTPSNKVTEKGKYVELRCDPISGHTALYWYRQSLGQGPEFLIYFQGTGAADDSGLPNDRFFAVRPEGSVSTLKIQRTERGDSAVYLCASSPQVDSYEQYFGPGTRLTVT.

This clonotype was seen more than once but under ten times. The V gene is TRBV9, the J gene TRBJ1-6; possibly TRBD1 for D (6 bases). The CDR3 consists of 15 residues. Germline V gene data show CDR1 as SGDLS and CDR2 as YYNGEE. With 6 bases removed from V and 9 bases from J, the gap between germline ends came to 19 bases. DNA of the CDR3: TGTGCCAGCACCGCGGGACAAACATTGGGTTCACCCCTCCACTTT. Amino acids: CASTAGQTLGSPLHF.

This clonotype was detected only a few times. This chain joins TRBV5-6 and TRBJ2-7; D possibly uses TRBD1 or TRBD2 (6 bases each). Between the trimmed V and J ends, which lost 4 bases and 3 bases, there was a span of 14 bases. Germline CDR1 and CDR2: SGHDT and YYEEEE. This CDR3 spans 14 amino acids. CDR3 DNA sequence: TGTGCCAGCAGCCCCCGGGGGCTAAGCTACGAGCAGTACTTC. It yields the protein CASSPRGLSYEQYF.

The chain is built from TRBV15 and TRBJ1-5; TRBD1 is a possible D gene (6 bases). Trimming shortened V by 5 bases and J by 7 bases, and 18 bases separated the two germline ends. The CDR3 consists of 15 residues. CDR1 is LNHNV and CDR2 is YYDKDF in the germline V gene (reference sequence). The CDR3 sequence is CATSLYQEGVQPQHF. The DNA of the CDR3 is TGTGCCACCAGCCTTTACCAGGAGGGGGTGCAGCCCCAGCATTTT.

The DNA for the CDR3 is TGTGCCAGCTTCGACCCACATTCAGAGCAGTACTTC. It yields the protein CASFDPHSEQYF. The chain has TRBV7-9 and TRBJ2-7; D remains unclear. Germline V gene sequence: CDR1 SEHNR, CDR2 FQNEAQ (reference sequence). Trimming stripped 8 bases from V and 7 bases from J, with 15 bases between. There are 12 residues in the CDR3.

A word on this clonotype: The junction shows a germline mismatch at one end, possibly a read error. CDR3 amino acids: CAASKATLGQPHHF. The CDR3 nucleotides read TGTGCCGCCAGCAAGGCAACCCTCGGTCAGCCCCATCATTTT. The V gene is TRBV15, the J gene TRBJ1-5; D unresolved. This CDR3 region has 14 residues. The germline gives CDR1 LNHNV, CDR2 YYDKDF (reference sequence).